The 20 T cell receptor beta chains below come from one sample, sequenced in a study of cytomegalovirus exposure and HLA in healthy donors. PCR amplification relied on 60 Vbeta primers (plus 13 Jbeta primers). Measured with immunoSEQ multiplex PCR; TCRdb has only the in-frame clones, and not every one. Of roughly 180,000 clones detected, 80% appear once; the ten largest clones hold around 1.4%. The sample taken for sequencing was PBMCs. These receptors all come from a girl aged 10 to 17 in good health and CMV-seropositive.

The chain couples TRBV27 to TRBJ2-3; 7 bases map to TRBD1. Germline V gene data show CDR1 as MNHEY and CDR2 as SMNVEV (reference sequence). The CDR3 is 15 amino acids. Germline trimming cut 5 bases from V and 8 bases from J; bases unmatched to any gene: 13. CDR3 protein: CASSTQTGPTATQYF. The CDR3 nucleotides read TGTGCCAGCAGTACCCAGACAGGGCCCACGGCTACGCAGTATTTT.

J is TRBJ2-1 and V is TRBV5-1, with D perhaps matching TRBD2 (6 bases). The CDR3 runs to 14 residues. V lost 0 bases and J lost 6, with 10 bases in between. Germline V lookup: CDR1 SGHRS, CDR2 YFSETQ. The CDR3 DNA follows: TGCGCCAGCAGCTTGGCCACTAGCCCCAATGAGCAGTTCTTC. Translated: CASSLATSPNEQFF.

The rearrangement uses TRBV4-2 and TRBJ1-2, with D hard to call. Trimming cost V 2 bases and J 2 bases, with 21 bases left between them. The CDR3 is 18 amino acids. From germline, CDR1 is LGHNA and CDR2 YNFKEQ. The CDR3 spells CASSQRLVQALRNYGYTF. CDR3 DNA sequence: TGTGCCAGCAGCCAACGGTTGGTCCAGGCCCTAAGGAACTATGGCTACACCTTC.

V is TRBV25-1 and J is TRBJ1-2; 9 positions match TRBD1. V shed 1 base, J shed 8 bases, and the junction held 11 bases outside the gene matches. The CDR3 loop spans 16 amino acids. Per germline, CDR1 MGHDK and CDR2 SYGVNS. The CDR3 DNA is TGTGCCAGCAGTGAATGGTGGAGACAGGGGGACGGCGGCTACACCTTC. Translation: CASSEWWRQGDGGYTF.

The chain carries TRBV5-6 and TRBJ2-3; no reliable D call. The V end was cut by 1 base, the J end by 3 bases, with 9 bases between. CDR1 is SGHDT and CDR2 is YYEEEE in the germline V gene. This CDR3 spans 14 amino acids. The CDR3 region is CASSLLFVTDTQYF. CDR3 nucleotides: TGTGCCAGCAGCTTGTTATTTGTGACAGATACGCAGTATTTT.

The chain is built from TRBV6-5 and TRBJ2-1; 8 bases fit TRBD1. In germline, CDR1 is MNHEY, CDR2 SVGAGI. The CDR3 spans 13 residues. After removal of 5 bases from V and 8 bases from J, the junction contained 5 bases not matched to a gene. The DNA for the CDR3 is TGTGCCAGCAGTAGACAGGGGATGTATGAGCAGTTCTTC. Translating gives CASSRQGMYEQFF.

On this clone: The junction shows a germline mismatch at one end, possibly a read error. CDR3 loop: CASSPREGGRHRGAVF. The CDR3 DNA reads TGTGCCAGCAGCCCGAGGGAGGGCGGACGACACCGGGGAGCTGTTTTT. The chain uses TRBV7-9 and TRBJ2-2; 7 nucleotides match TRBD2. This CDR3 has 16 amino acids. In germline, CDR1 is SEHNR, CDR2 FQNEAQ (reference sequence).

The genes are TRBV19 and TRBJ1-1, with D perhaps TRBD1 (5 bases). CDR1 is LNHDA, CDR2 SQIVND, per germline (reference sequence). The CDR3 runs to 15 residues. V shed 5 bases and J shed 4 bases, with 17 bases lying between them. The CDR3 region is CASSPRGDPTTEAFF. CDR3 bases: TGTGCCAGTAGTCCGCGGGGGGACCCGACCACTGAAGCTTTCTTT.

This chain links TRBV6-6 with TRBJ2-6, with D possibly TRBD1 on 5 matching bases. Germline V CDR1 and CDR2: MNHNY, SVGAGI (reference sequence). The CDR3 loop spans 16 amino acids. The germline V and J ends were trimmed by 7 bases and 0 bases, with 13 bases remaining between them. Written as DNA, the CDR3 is TGTGCCAGCAACCAAAGGGGCTTCTCTGGGGCCAACGTCCTGACTTTC. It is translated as CASNQRGFSGANVLTF.

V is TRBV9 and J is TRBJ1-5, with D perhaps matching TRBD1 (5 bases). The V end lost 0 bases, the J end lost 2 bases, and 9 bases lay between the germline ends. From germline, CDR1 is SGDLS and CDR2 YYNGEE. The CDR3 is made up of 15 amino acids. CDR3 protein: CASSVAGDGNQPQHF. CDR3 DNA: TGTGCCAGCAGCGTAGCGGGGGATGGCAATCAGCCCCAGCATTTT.

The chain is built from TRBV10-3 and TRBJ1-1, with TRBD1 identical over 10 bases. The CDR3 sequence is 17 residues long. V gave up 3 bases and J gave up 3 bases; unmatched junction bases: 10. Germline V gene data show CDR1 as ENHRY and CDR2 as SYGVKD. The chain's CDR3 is CAISDRGQGPDDTEAFF. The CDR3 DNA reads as TGTGCCATCAGTGATCGGGGACAGGGGCCAGATGACACTGAAGCTTTCTTT.

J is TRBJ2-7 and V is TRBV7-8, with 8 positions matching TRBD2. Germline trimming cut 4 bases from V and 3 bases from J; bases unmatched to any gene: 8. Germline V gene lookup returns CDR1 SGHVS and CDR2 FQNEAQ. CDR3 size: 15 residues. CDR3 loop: CASSSRGGAFYEQYF. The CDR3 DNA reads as TGTGCCAGCAGCTCCCGGGGGGGGGCATTCTACGAGCAGTACTTC.

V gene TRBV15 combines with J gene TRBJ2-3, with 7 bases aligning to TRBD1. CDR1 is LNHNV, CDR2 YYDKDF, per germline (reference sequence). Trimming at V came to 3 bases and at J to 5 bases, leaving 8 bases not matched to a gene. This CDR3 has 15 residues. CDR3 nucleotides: TGTGCCACCAGCAGTGGAGACAGGGTAAAAGATACGCAGTATTTT. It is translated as CATSSGDRVKDTQYF.

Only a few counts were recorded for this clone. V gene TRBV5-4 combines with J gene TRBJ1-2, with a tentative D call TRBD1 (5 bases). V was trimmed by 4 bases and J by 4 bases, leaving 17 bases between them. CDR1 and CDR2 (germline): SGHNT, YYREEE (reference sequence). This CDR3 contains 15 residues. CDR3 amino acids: CASSLSAGPLYGYTF. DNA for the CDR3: TGTGCCAGCAGCCTCAGCGCAGGGCCGCTCTATGGCTACACCTTC.

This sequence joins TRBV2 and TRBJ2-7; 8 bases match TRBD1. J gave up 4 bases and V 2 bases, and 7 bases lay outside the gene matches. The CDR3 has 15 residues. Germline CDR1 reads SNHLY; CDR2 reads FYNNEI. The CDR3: CASSERPDRAYEQYF. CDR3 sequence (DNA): TGTGCCAGCAGTGAACGTCCGGACAGGGCTTACGAGCAGTACTTC. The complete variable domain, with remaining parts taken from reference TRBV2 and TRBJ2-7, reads EPEVTQTPSHQVTQMGQEVILRCVPISNHLYFYWYRQILGQKVEFLVSFYNNEISEKSEIFDDQFSVERPDGSNFTLKIRSTKLEDSAMYFCASSERPDRAYEQYFGPGTRLTVT.

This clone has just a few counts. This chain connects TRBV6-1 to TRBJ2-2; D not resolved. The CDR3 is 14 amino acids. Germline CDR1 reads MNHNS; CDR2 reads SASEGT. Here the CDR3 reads CTPLRVAETGELFF. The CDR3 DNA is TGTACCCCCCTCCGGGTCGCTGAAACCGGGGAGCTGTTTTTT.

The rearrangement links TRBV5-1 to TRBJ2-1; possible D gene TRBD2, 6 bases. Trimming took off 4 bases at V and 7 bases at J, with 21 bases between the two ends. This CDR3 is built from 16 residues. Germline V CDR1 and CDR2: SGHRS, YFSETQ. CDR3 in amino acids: CASSQSGFGGRNEQFF. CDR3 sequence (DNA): TGCGCCAGCAGCCAGTCCGGGTTCGGTGGGAGGAATGAGCAGTTCTTC.

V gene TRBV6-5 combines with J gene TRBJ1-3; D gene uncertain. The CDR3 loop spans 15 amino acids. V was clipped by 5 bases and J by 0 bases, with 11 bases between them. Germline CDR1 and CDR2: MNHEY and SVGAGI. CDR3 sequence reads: CASSPGPISGNTIYF. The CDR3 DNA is TGTGCCAGCAGTCCCGGTCCTATCTCTGGAAACACCATATATTTT.

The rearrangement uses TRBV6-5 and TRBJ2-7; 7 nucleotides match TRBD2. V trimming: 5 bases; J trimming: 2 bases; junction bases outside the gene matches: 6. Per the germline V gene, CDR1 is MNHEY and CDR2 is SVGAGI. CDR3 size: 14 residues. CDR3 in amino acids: CASSPGREAYEQYF. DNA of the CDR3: TGTGCCAGCAGTCCCGGACGGGAGGCCTACGAGCAGTACTTC.

The CDR3 reads CASSVLVTGELFF. The CDR3, as DNA: TGTGCCAGCAGCGTATTAGTCACCGGGGAGCTGTTTTTT. The V call is TRBV9, the J call TRBJ2-2; D not resolved. Trimming removed 1 base at V and 4 bases at J, with 5 bases between. Germline V gives CDR1 SGDLS, CDR2 YYNGEE. CDR3 length: 13 residues.